The clone carrying this TCR beta chain has ten or more counts. Its target is not known. The data derive from a study of CD8+CD57+ T cells in acquired aplastic anemia. Overall study context: Quantities of DNA derived from sorted CD4+ and CD8+ cells averaged approximately 3.5 ug. Study-wide findings and caveats: Statistical testing detected no significant gap in CD8+ Simpson's diversity between patients and controls.

Genomic DNA was employed as the template in profiling TCR beta VDJ and CDR3. TCRdb redid the calling of the reads with MiXCR, one entry per CDR3 protein. The sample includes 250,000 or so distinct CDR3 sequences, roughly half of them seen just once. Patients chosen for sequencing had CD8+CD57+ cells that had expanded, as shown by flow cytometry. A severe acquired aplastic anemia diagnosis applied to all patients. This clonotype was obtained from a human donor with aplastic anemia. The material sequenced was sorted CD4+, CD8+, or CD8+CD57+ T cells (not recorded which) from PBMCs.

This CDR3 is CASSLAARVETQYF. As DNA, the CDR3 is TGTGCCAGCAGTTTGGCAGCTAGGGTAGAGACCCAGTACTTC. The chain uses TRBV27 and TRBJ2-5; D unresolved. The CDR3 extends over 14 amino acids. Germline CDR1 MNHEY, CDR2 SMNVEV (reference sequence). Trimming cost V 3 bases and J 4 bases, with 12 bases left between them.